This TCR beta chain was captured in a study of blood T cell repertoires in COVID-19. Study summary: The United States, Italy and Spain provided the acute and convalescent COVID-19 samples. The analysed material was cDNA or gDNA that came from T cells, B-cell-depleted T cells, or PBMCs.

How the authors handled the data: Amplification from reference gene primers served as the basis for estimated nucleated cell counts. Some clones are missing from TCRdb's copy, which holds only in-frame ones; the method was immunoSEQ multiplex PCR. D and trimming come from the DNA, and the V and J calls and clone size come from that table. The repertoire includes approximately 210,000 clones, roughly 82% of them detected once, and approximately 12% sits in the top ten. The CDR3 has 18 amino acids. The germline V gene encodes CDR1 LGHNA and CDR2 YNFKEQ. Trimming took 5 bases from V and 0 from J, leaving 17 bases between them.

This clonotype originated in a middle-aged woman with acute or convalescent COVID-19. Material for sequencing was peripheral blood. The chain combines TRBV4-2 with TRBJ2-6; TRBD1 is a possible D gene (7 bases). CDR3 DNA sequence: TGTGCCAGCAGCTCCCAGGGGGGTCGCTCCTCTGGGGCCAACGTCCTGACTTTC. Its protein product is CASSSQGGRSSGANVLTF.